This record concerns one TCR beta chain sequence. At one end, the junction sequence differs from germline, possibly due to a read error. The germline V gene has CDR1 LNHNV and CDR2 YYDKDF (reference sequence). The CDR3 totals 15 residues. For CDR3 and TCR beta VDJ profiling, genomic DNA was the template used. MiXCR, run by TCRdb on the reads, gives a single entry per CDR3 protein. This repertoire shows 400,000 to 450,000 distinct CDR3 sequences, 65% to 75% found once; its top ten account for 3% to 4.5%. This entry comes from a study of CD8+CD57+ T cells in acquired aplastic anemia. In the study overall: CD4+ cell libraries from healthy donors averaged roughly 10 million reads.

Sequenced: sorted CD4+, CD8+, or CD8+CD57+ T cells (not recorded which) from PBMCs. The V call is TRBV15, the J call TRBJ2-7; perhaps TRBD2 as D (5 bases). The clonotype comes from a human donor in good health, serving as a control. CDR3 sequence: CASSRDGGTAHGQSF. The DNA of the CDR3 is TGTGCCAGCAGCAGAGATGGAGGAACAGCCCATGGGCAGTCCTTC.